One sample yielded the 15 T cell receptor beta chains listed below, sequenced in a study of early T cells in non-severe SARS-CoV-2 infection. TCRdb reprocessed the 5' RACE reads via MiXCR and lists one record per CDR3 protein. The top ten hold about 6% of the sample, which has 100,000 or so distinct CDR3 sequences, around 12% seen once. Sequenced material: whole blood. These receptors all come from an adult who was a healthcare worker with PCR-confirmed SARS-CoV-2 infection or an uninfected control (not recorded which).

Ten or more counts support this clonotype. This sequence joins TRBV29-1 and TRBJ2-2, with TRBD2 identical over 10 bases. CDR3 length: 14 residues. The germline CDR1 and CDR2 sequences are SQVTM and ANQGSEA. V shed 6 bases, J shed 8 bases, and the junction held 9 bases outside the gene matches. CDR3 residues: CSVASVAGGGELFF. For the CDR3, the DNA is TGCAGCGTGGCCTCGGTAGCGGGAGGAGGGGAGCTGTTTTTT.

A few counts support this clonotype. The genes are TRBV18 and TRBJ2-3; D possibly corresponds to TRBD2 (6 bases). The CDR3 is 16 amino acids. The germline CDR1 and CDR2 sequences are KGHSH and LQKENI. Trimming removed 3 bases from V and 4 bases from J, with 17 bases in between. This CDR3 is CASSPQDGSIADTQYF. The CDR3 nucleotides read TGTGCCAGCTCACCTCAGGACGGGAGCATCGCAGATACGCAGTATTTT.

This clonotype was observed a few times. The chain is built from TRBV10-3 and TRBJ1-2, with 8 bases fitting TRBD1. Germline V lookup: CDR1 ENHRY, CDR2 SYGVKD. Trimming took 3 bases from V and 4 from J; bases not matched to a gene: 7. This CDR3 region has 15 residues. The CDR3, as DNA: TGTGCCATCAGTGACTGGACAGGGAAGAGCTATGGCTACACCTTC. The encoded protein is CAISDWTGKSYGYTF.

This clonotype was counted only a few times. This CDR3 reads CASSPHESETQYF. In DNA, the CDR3 is TGTGCCAGCAGCCCTCACGAGTCTGAGACCCAGTACTTC. This chain uses TRBV28 with TRBJ2-5; D is unclear. This CDR3 comprises 13 residues. The V and J ends lost 6 bases and 5 bases respectively, with 13 bases between them. The germline gives CDR1 MDHEN, CDR2 SYDVKM. The full variable domain, its missing parts supplied by reference TRBV28 and TRBJ2-5, is DVKVTQSSRYLVKRTGEKVFLECVQDMDHENMFWYRQDPGLGLRLIYFSYDVKMKEKGDIPEGYSVSREKKERFSLILESASTNQTSMYLCASSPHESETQYFGPGTRLLVL.

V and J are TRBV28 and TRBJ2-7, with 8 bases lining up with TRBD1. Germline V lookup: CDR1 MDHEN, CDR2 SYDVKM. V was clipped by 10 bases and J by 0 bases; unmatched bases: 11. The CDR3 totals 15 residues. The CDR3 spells CANSRFGTGSYEQYF. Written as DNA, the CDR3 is TGTGCCAACTCCCGCTTCGGGACAGGCTCCTACGAGCAGTACTTC.

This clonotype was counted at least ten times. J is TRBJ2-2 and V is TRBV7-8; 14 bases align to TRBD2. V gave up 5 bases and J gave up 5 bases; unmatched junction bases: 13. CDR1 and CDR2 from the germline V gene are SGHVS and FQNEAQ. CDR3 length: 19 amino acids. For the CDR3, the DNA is TGTGCCAGCAGCGTCAGACTAGCGGGAGGGAATTTTGGGACCGGGGAGCTGTTTTTT. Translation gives CASSVRLAGGNFGTGELFF.

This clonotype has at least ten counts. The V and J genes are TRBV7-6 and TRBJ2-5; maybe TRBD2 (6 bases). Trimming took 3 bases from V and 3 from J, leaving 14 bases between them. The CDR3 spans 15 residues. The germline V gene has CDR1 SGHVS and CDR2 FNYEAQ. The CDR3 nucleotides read TGTGCCAGCAGCTTGCTTCCTAGCGAGGAAGAGACCCAGTACTTC. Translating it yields CASSLLPSEEETQYF. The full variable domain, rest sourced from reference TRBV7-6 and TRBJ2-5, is GAGVSQSPRYKVTKRGQDVALRCDPISGHVSLYWYRQALGQGPEFLTYFNYEAQQDKSGLPNDRFSAERPEGSISTLTIQRTEQRDSAMYRCASSLLPSEEETQYFGPGTRLLVL.

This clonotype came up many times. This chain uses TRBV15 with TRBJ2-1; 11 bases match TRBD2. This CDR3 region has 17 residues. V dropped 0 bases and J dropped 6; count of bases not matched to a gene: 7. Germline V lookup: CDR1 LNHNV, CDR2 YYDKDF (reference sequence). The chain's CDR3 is CATSRDQTSGISNEQFF. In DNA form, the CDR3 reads TGTGCCACCAGCAGAGACCAGACTAGCGGGATCTCCAATGAGCAGTTCTTC. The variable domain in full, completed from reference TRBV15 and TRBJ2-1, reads DAMVIQNPRYQVTQFGKPVTLSCSQTLNHNVMYWYQQKSSQAPKLLFHYYDKDFNNEADTPDNFQSRRPNTSFCFLDIRSPGLGDTAMYLCATSRDQTSGISNEQFFGPGTRLTVL.

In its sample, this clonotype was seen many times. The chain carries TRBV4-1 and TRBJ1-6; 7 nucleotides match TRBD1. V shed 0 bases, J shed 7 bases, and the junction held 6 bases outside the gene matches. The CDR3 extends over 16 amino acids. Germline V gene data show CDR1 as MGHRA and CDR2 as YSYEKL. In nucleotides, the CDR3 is TGCGCCAGCAGCCAAGATCAGGGGGGCTGGAATTCACCCCTCCACTTT. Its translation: CASSQDQGGWNSPLHF.

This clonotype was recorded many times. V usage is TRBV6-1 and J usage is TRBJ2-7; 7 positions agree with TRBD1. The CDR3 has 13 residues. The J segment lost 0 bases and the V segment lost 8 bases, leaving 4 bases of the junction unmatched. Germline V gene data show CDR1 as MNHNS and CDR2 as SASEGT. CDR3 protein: CASSDRDSYEQYF. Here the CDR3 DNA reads TGTGCCAGCTCCGACAGGGACTCCTACGAGCAGTACTTC.

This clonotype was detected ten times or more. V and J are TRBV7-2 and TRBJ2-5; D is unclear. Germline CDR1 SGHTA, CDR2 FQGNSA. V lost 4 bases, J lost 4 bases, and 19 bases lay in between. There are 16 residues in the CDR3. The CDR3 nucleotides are TGTGCCAGCAGCTCCGGAGTAACAAAATTAGGAGAGACCCAGTACTTC. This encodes CASSSGVTKLGETQYF. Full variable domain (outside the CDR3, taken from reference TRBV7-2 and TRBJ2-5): GAGVSQSPSNKVTEKGKDVELRCDPISGHTALYWYRQSLGQGLEFLIYFQGNSAPDKSGLPSDRFSAERTGGSVSTLTIQRTQQEDSAVYLCASSSGVTKLGETQYFGPGTRLLVL.

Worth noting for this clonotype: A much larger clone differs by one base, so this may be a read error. The CDR3 DNA reads TGTGCCAGCAGTTCCGATGGTTATGAGCAGTTCTTC. Translating it yields CASSSDGYEQFF. J is TRBJ2-1 and V is TRBV6-5; D uncertain. Deletions cut 4 bases from V and 8 bases from J, with 9 bases between. The germline V gene has CDR1 MNHEY and CDR2 SVGAGI. The CDR3 extends over 12 amino acids.

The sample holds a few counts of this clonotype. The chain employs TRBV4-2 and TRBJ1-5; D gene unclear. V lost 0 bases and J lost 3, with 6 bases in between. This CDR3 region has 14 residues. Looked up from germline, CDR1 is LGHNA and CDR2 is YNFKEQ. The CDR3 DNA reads TGTGCCAGCAGCCAAGAGAGTTACAATCAGCCCCAGCATTTT. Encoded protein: CASSQESYNQPQHF.

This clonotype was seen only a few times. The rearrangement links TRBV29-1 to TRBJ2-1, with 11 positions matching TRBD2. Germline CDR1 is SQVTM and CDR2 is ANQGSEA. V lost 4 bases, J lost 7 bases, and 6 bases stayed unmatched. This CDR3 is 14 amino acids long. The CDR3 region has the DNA TGCAGCGTTGTTGCGGTAGCGGGAGGGAATGAGCAGTTCTTC. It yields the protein CSVVAVAGGNEQFF.

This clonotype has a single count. CDR3 amino acids: CASSHRLPGLAGGGGTDTQYF. The DNA of the CDR3 is TGTGCCAGCTCACATCGGTTACCGGGACTAGCGGGAGGTGGTGGCACAGATACGCAGTATTTT. The genes are TRBV18 and TRBJ2-3, with TRBD2 matching 15 bases. Germline CDR1 KGHSH, CDR2 LQKENI. The CDR3 spans 21 residues. V lost 4 bases, J lost 1 base, and 15 bases stayed unmatched.